This T cell receptor (beta chain) was profiled in a study of T cells in Graves' hyperthyroidism and ophthalmopathy. Background on the study: Before treatment of any kind, peripheral blood was taken at initial diagnosis. Broader study findings: Within blood appeared most thyroid clonotypes that had expanded above 0.001. From stable hyperthyroidism, ophthalmopathy was separated by a 13 V-J model. The model's output predicted ophthalmopathy at a median of around 7 months prior to onset.

Researchers took RNA transcripts and amplified the TCR beta CDR3 regions from them. The study used the HTBI primer set for a first-round RT-PCR of the TCR CDR3. TCRdb reprocessed the multiplex PCR reads with MiXCR, giving one entry per CDR3 protein. The repertoire holds nearly 600,000 distinct CDR3 sequences, with more than 13% as singletons. This clonotype was found many times. The antigen is unknown. V lost 3 bases and J lost 6, with 9 bases in between. This CDR3 region has 13 residues. Germline V gene lookup returns CDR1 SGHTA and CDR2 FQGTGA. This clonotype was sampled from a woman between 18 and 29 years old with Graves' ophthalmopathy. The sequencing sample was made of blood. The chain joins TRBV7-3 to TRBJ2-1; D is unresolved. CDR3 amino acids: CASSFDVSNEQFF. The CDR3, as DNA: TGTGCCAGCAGCTTCGACGTATCCAATGAGCAGTTCTTC.